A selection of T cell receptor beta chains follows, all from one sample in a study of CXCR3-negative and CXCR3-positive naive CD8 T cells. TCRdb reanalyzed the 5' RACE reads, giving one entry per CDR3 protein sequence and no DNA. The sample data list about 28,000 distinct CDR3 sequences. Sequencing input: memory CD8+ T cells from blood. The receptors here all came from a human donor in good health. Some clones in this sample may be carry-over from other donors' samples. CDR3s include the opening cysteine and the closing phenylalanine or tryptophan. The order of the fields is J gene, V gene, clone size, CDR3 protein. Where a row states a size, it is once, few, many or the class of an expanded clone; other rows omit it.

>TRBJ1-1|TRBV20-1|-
CSAKAQGANTEAFF
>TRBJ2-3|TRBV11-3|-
CASSPRGTDTQYF
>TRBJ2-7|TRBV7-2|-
CASSLAHEPYEQYF
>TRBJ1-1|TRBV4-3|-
CASSQDWVGPVTEAFF
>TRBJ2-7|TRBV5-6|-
CASSQQGADEQYF
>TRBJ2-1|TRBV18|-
CASSPLGGGEQFF
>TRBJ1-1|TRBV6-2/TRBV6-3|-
CASSPSRIGGTMNTEAFF
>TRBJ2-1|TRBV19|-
CASSDRSYNEQFF
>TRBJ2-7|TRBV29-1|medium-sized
CSVLLLAGVEDEQYF
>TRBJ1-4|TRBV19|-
CASSIGPGADEKLFF
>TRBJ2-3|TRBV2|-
CASPPLRGGVRTSTDTQYF
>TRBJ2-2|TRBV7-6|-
CASSLAGGTGELFF
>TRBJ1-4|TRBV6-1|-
CASSEFPGEEKLFF
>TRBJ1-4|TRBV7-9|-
CASSLASGGQGKLFF
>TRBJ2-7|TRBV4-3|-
CASSQLGTYEQYF
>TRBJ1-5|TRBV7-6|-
CASSATGLSNQPQHF
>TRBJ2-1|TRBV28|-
CASSVVQGEQFF
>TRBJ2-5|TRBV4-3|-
CASSQERTGQPTQYF
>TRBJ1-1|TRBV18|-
CASSHQGTNTEAFF
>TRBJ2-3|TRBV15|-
CATRDGGGSDTQYF
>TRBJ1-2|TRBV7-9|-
CASSLEAQRQRSGYTF
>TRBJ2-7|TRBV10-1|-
CATTPGQGPYEQYF
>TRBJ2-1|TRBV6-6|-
CASSYMDNEQFF
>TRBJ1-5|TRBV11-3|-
CASSSGQGRPLLSYSNQPQHF
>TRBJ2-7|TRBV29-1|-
CSVCWTTSYEQYF
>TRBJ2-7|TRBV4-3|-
CASTPSFRDRTYEQYF
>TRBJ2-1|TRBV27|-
CASSLFIQRGLEVQHEQFF
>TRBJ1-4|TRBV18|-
CASSPPQAGEFEKLFF
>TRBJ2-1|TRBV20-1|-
CSVPPSGGHSSYNEQFF
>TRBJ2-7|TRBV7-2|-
CATGTSAFNEQYF
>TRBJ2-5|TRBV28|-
CASSSGQAQETQYF
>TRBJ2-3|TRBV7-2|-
CASSPPLDRTFTDTQYF
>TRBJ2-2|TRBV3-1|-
CASSQESGQGRYGELFF
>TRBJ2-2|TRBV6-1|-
CASSEYSGNTGELFF
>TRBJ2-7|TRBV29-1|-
CSVEGGVSGSDYAGRYF
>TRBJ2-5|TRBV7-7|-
CASSLGQGKQETQYF
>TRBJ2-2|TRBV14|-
CASSHPPGELFF
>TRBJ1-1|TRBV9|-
CASSEPTHEAFF
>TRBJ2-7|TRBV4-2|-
CASSQTSSGGAHEQYF
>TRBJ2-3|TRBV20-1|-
CSARGRWEADTQYF
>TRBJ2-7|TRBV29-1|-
CSVVRGPIYEQYF
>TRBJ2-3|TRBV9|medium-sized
CASSVRLAGDQDTQYF
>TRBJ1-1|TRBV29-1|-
CSVEPDSLSTEAFF
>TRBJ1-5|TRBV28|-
CASSKGGVQPQHF
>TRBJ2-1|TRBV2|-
CASSERGQVHEQFF
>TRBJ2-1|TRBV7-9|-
CASTLKGSFRTGANEQFF
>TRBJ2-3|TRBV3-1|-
CASSQDQGYFDTQYF
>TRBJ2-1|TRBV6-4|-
CASSQGDRDPYNEQFF
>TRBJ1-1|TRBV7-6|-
CASSTGQGLTEAVF
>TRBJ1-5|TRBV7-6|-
CASSLNDANNQPQHF
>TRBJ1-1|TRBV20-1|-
CSARPFGQFYMNTEAFF
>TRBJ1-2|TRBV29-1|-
CSVVEGIGGYTF
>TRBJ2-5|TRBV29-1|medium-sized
CSVEDRERGEETQYF